This T cell receptor (beta chain) was recorded in a study of blood T cell repertoires in COVID-19. The wider study: Both acute and convalescent COVID-19 samples were obtained from the United States, Italy and Spain. T cells, B-cell-depleted T cells, or PBMCs supplied cDNA or gDNA.

CDR3 length: 16 amino acids. V was shortened by 3 bases and J by 0 bases, with 11 bases between the two germline ends. Germline V gene sequence: CDR1 MGHDK, CDR2 SYGVNS. Per the original data handling: Amplifying reference gene primers gave estimates of nucleated cell counts. Data came from immunoSEQ multiplex PCR; TCRdb stores just in-frame clones and leaves some out. The V and J calls and the clone size are those of that table, but D and trimming were determined from the DNA. Of fewer than 300,000 clones in the sample, just over 90% were seen once. The clonotype originates from a woman in her twenties or thirties with COVID-19, enrolled during active disease. Sequencing used peripheral blood. The chain couples TRBV25-1 to TRBJ2-2; D perhaps matches TRBD1 (6 bases). The CDR3 DNA reads as TGTGCCAGCAGTGACCCGACAGGCTCGAACACCGGGGAGCTGTTTTTT. Protein: CASSDPTGSNTGELFF. The variable domain in full, with the rest retrieved from reference TRBV25-1 and TRBJ2-2, is EADIYQTPRYLVIGTGKKITLECSQTMGHDKMYWYQQDPGMELHLIHYSYGVNSTEKGDLSSESTVSRIRTEHFPLTLESARPSHTSQYLCASSDPTGSNTGELFFGEGSRLTVL.